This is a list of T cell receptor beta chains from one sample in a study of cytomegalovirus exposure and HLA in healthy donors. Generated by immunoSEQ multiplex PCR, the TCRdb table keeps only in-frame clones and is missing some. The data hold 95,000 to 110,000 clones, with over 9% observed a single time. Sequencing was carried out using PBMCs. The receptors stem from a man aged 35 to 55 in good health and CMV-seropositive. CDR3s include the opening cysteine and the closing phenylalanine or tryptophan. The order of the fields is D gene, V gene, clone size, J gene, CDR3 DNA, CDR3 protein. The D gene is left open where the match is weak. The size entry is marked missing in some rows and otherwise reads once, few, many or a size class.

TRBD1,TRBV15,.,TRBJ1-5,TGTGCCACCAGCACCTGGGACAGGAGAAATCAGCCCCAGCATTTT,CATSTWDRRNQPQHF
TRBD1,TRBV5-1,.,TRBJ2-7,TGCGCCAGCAGCTTGGATAATCTACAGGGGGAGCAGTACTTC,CASSLDNLQGEQYF
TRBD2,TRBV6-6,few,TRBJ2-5,TGTGCCAGCATCCTCGCAGCGGGAGGGGGGGAGACCCAGTACTTC,CASILAAGGGETQYF
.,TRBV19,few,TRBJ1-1,TGTGCCAGTAGTAACCCCCCGGGGCGGGGCACTGAAGCTTTCTTT,CASSNPPGRGTEAFF
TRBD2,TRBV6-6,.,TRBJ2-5,TGTGCCGGCGGGAGGGCCGGGGAGACCCAGTACTTC,CAGGRAGETQYF
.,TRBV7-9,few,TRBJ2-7,TGTGCCAGCAGCTTAGCTCTTCAGGAGCAGTACTTC,CASSLALQEQYF
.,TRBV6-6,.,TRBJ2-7,TGTGCCAGCAGTTACCGGGCGGGACGACCGTCCTACGAGCAGTACTTC,CASSYRAGRPSYEQYF
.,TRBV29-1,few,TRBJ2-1,TGCAGCGTTGACGCCCTAGTAGGTTTCGATGAGCAGTTCTTC,CSVDALVGFDEQFF
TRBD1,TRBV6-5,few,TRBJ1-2,TGTGCCAGCAGCCTAAACAGGGGTCGAGGCTACACCTTC,CASSLNRGRGYTF
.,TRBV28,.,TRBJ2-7,TGTGCCAGCAGTCTGACAACCTACGAGCAGTACTTC,CASSLTTYEQYF
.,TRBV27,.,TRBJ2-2,TGTGCCAGCAGTTTATCCTACACCGGGGAGCTGTTTTTT,CASSLSYTGELFF
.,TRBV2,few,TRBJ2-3,TGTGCCAGCAGTAAACTAGCTGGGGGCACAGATACGCAGTATTTT,CASSKLAGGTDTQYF
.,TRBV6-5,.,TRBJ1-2,TGTGCCAGCAGCCGCCGACACCCTGTGGATGGCTACACCTTC,CASSRRHPVDGYTF
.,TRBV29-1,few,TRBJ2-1,TGCAGCGTTGAACGGCTAGAATCTGAGCAGTTCTTC,CSVERLESEQFF
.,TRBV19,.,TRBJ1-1,TGTGCCAGTAGGCCGATCGAGATGAACACTGAAGCTTTCTTT,CASRPIEMNTEAFF